This T cell receptor (beta chain) was sequenced in a study of T cell repertoires in cytomegalovirus infection. On the study more broadly: CMV epitopes, recently identified HLA-C-restricted and well-studied HLA-B-restricted, were used. Signatures in public TCR beta sequences pointed to both CMV infection and matching HLA type.

Findings of the study overall: CMV-specific HLA-C-restricted TCR beta clonotypes dominated the ex vivo response.

This clonotype was counted only a few times. Its antigen is not known. Trimming took off 10 bases at V and 0 bases at J, with 17 bases between the two ends. Per germline, CDR1 MNHEY and CDR2 SVGEGT. CDR3 size: 15 residues. TCRdb reanalysed the reads using MiXCR and keeps one entry per CDR3 protein. The sample yields about a million distinct CDR3 sequences, roughly 31% seen once. The chain has TRBV6-2 or TRBV6-3 and TRBJ2-3, with D possibly TRBD1 on 8 matching bases. The sequence was obtained from a human donor in good health (CMV status not recorded). Some clones in this sample may be carry-over from other donors' samples. The sample here was cultured CD8+ T cells from PBMCs, taken from culture after CMV antigen stimulation. CDR3 DNA sequence: TGTGCCATCGACGAGCGGGACAGGAGCACAGATACGCAGTATTTT. Translation: CAIDERDRSTDTQYF.